This T cell receptor beta chain was obtained from a study of blood T cell repertoires in COVID-19. The participants were between 18 and 89 years old and came from roughly 25 US areas. The V gene's germline CDR1 is DFQATT and CDR2 SNEGSKA (reference sequence). The CDR3 runs to 18 residues. Trimming pared 3 bases from V and 7 bases from J, leaving 28 bases between. Assay: immunoSEQ multiplex PCR; the TCRdb copy retains only in-frame clones and omits some. This table holds around 300,000 clones, about nine tenths found once. The rearrangement links TRBV20-1 to TRBJ2-1; D is perhaps TRBD2 (6 bases). Material for sequencing was PBMCs or T cells enriched from blood (not recorded which). The sequence came from a woman aged 40 to 50 who had recovered from COVID-19. Written as DNA, the CDR3 is TGCAGTGCTAGTAGCAGGCGGGACTCTTCGAAAAGGAGGAATGAGCAGTTCTTC. Its protein is CSASSRRDSSKRRNEQFF.